These 18 T cell receptor beta chains came from one sample sequenced in a study of cytomegalovirus exposure and HLA in healthy donors. PCR was performed using 60 Vbeta and 13 Jbeta primers. Sequencing was performed with immunoSEQ multiplex PCR; in TCRdb, only in-frame clones are kept and a portion is missing. The data show 120,000 or so clones, 81% seen once. Sequenced sample: PBMCs. Receptors were obtained from a man between 18 and 29 years old in good health and CMV-seropositive.

The V call is TRBV29-1, the J call TRBJ2-1, with D uncertain. CDR1 SQVTM and CDR2 ANQGSEA come from the germline V gene. The CDR3 contains 13 residues. The V end was cut by 6 bases, the J end by 4 bases, with 13 bases between. The CDR3: CSVVPRDYNEQFF. CDR3 sequence (DNA): TGCAGCGTCGTCCCCCGAGATTACAATGAGCAGTTCTTC.

The rearrangement links TRBV10-3 to TRBJ1-4, with TRBD1 identical over 9 bases. The V gene's germline CDR1 is ENHRY and CDR2 SYGVKD. The CDR3 spans 15 residues. V trimming: 3 bases; J trimming: 6 bases; junction bases outside the gene matches: 5. The CDR3 nucleotides are TGTGCCATCAGTGACGGGGACAGGGAGGATGAAAAACTGTTTTTT. Translating it yields CAISDGDREDEKLFF.

This sequence joins TRBV11-2 and TRBJ1-1, with 7 bases aligning to TRBD1. The CDR3 contains 14 residues. Germline values: CDR1 SGHAT, CDR2 FQNNGV. The V and J ends lost 5 bases and 7 bases, in that order; junction bases with no gene match: 10. The CDR3 DNA reads TGTGCCAGCAGCCCACGCAGGGGGATCTTTGAAGCTTTCTTT. This translates into CASSPRRGIFEAFF.

This clone turned up a few times. This chain links TRBV7-2 with TRBJ1-1, with D possibly matching TRBD1 (6 bases). Germline V gene lookup returns CDR1 SGHTA and CDR2 FQGNSA. The CDR3 runs 15 residues. Deletions cut 1 base from V and 6 bases from J, with 15 bases between. CDR3 bases: TGTGCCAGCAGCTTAGACCCAGGGGTGGCCCCTGAAGCTTTCTTT. Translation: CASSLDPGVAPEAFF.

This sequence joins TRBV5-1 and TRBJ2-1; the match to TRBD2 covers 14 bases. The CDR3 extends over 15 amino acids. Losses at the gene ends were 4 bases for V and 7 bases for J; bases not matched to a gene: 4. Germline assignment: CDR1 SGHRS and CDR2 YFSETQ. This CDR3 is CASSPGLAGVNEQFF. CDR3 nucleotides: TGCGCCAGCAGCCCGGGACTAGCGGGAGTGAATGAGCAGTTCTTC.

V is TRBV7-2 and J is TRBJ2-1, with 10 bases identical to TRBD2. CDR1 and CDR2 from the germline V gene are SGHTA and FQGNSA. With V trimmed by 0 bases and J by 5 bases, 4 bases remained unmatched. The CDR3 contains 16 residues. CDR3 in DNA: TGTGCCAGCAGCTTAGCGAGCGGGAGGGTTAACAATGAGCAGTTCTTC. Translated, it gives CASSLASGRVNNEQFF.

The genes are TRBV6-5 and TRBJ2-1, with TRBD2 identical over 8 bases. The CDR3 sequence is 15 residues long. V lost 5 bases to trimming and J lost 9 bases; unmatched junction nucleotides: 12. Germline CDR1 MNHEY, CDR2 SVGAGI. This chain's CDR3 is CASSPPLSGRGEQFF. Written as DNA, the CDR3 is TGTGCCAGCAGTCCCCCCCTGAGCGGGAGAGGTGAGCAGTTCTTC.

This clone occurred a few times. This sequence joins TRBV5-1 and TRBJ2-1; the match to TRBD2 covers 11 bases. The CDR3 totals 16 residues. Germline assignment: CDR1 SGHRS and CDR2 YFSETQ. J gave up 4 bases and V 4 bases, and 7 bases lay outside the gene matches. The DNA of the CDR3 is TGCGCCAGCAGCCTGTCGTCTAGCGGGGGGTACAATGAGCAGTTCTTC. Its protein is CASSLSSSGGYNEQFF.

This chain links TRBV5-1 with TRBJ2-7, with 8 bases that match TRBD1. Germline values: CDR1 SGHRS, CDR2 YFSETQ. The CDR3 length is 13 residues. V dropped 7 bases and J dropped 6; count of bases not matched to a gene: 9. CDR3 loop: CASLDRGKGEQYF. The DNA of the CDR3 is TGCGCCAGCCTAGACAGGGGTAAAGGCGAGCAGTACTTC.

This clone was recorded once. The chain combines TRBV7-2 with TRBJ1-6, with 8 bases fitting TRBD1. The CDR3 sequence is 14 residues long. The V gene end was trimmed by 4 bases and the J gene end by 7 bases; junction bases not matched to a gene: 3. In germline, CDR1 is SGHTA, CDR2 FQGNSA. The CDR3 loop reads CASSSDRGNSPLHF. The CDR3 coding sequence is TGTGCCAGCAGCTCCGACAGGGGAAATTCACCCCTCCACTTT. Drawing the rest from reference TRBV7-2 and TRBJ1-6, the complete variable domain is GAGVSQSPSNKVTEKGKDVELRCDPISGHTALYWYRQSLGQGLEFLIYFQGNSAPDKSGLPSDRFSAERTGGSVSTLTIQRTQQEDSAVYLCASSSDRGNSPLHFGNGTRLTVT.

As to this clone: The same CDR3 arises from other DNA sequences in this sample as well. The V and J genes are TRBV20-1 and TRBJ2-5; 7 positions match TRBD2. The ends lost 3 bases at V and 5 bases at J; junction bases unmatched: 0. The CDR3 length is 11 residues. Per the germline V gene, CDR1 is DFQATT and CDR2 is SNEGSKA (reference sequence). CDR3 in DNA: TGCAGTGCTAGGGGGGGGGAGACCCAGTACTTC. This encodes CSARGGETQYF.

The chain's CDR3 is CASSIGTVYSNQPQHF. The CDR3 nucleotides read TGTGCCAGTAGTATCGGGACAGTTTATAGCAATCAGCCCCAGCATTTT. This sequence joins TRBV19 and TRBJ1-5, with 7 bases matching TRBD1. Germline CDR1 is LNHDA and CDR2 is SQIVND (reference sequence). This CDR3 has 16 residues. Trimming removed 3 bases from V and 0 bases from J; junction bases left unmatched: 5. Combining the CDR3 with reference TRBV19 and TRBJ1-5 gives the whole variable domain DGGITQSPKYLFRKEGQNVTLSCEQNLNHDAMYWYRQDPGQGLRLIYYSQIVNDFQKGDIAEGYSVSREKKESFPLTVTSAQKNPTAFYLCASSIGTVYSNQPQHFGDGTRLSIL.

The gene calls are TRBV19 and TRBJ1-2; a weak D match, TRBD1 (5 bases). The CDR3 is 13 amino acids. Germline V gives CDR1 LNHDA, CDR2 SQIVND (reference sequence). The ends were cut back, 3 bases at V and 8 bases at J, with 13 bases in the middle. CDR3 region: CASSMGQGRGYTF. DNA for the CDR3: TGTGCCAGTAGTATGGGGCAGGGCAGGGGCTACACCTTC.

The rearrangement uses TRBV5-4 and TRBJ2-5, with a tentative D call TRBD1 (5 bases). Germline-derived CDR1 and CDR2 are SGHNT and YYREEE (reference sequence). Trimming stripped 4 bases from V and 5 bases from J, with 15 bases between. This CDR3 comprises 14 residues. CDR3 nucleotide sequence: TGTGCCAGCAGCCCCGGGTCCAGGGTGGAGACCCAGTACTTC. This codes for CASSPGSRVETQYF.

The genes are TRBV7-2 and TRBJ2-1; 10 bases are shared with TRBD2. V lost 5 bases, J lost 5 bases, and 6 bases stayed unmatched. The CDR3 runs 15 residues. CDR1 SGHTA and CDR2 FQGNSA come from the germline V gene. The CDR3 here is CASSIKRGGHNEQFF. The CDR3 nucleotides read TGTGCCAGCAGCATCAAGCGGGGGGGCCACAATGAGCAGTTCTTC.

The chain is built from TRBV5-1 and TRBJ1-2; D is unclear. This CDR3 region has 14 residues. Germline loops: CDR1 SGHRS, CDR2 YFSETQ. V was trimmed by 4 bases and J by 2 bases, leaving 12 bases between them. The CDR3 protein is CASSPGGGNYGYTF. DNA for the CDR3: TGCGCCAGCAGCCCCGGTGGAGGGAACTATGGCTACACCTTC.

This clone was detected only a few times. The V call is TRBV7-2, the J call TRBJ2-1; 14 bases align to TRBD2. CDR1 is SGHTA, CDR2 FQGNSA, per germline. The CDR3 length is 16 residues. Germline trimming cut 5 bases from V and 8 bases from J; bases unmatched to any gene: 8. The CDR3 protein is CASSGRTSGRRHEQFF. The CDR3 DNA follows: TGTGCCAGCAGCGGACGGACTAGCGGGAGGCGGCATGAGCAGTTCTTC.

The chain is built from TRBV5-5 and TRBJ1-4, with 8 bases lining up with TRBD1. V shed 4 bases and J 3 bases; nucleotides not matched to a gene: 2. The CDR3 loop spans 14 amino acids. In germline, CDR1 is SGHKS, CDR2 YYEKEE (reference sequence). The CDR3 loop is CASSPTGANEKLFF. As DNA, the CDR3 is TGTGCCAGCAGCCCGACAGGGGCTAATGAAAAACTGTTTTTT.